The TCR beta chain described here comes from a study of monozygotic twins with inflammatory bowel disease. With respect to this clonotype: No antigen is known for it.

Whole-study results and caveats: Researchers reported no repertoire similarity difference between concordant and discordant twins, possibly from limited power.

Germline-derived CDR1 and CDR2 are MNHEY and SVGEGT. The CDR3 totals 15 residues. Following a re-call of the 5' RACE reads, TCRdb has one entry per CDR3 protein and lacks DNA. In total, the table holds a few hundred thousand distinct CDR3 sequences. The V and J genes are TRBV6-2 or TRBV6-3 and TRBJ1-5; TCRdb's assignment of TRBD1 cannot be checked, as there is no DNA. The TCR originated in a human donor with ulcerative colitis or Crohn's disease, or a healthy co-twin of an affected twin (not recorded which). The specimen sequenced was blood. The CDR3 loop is CASRSGQSGNQPQHF.